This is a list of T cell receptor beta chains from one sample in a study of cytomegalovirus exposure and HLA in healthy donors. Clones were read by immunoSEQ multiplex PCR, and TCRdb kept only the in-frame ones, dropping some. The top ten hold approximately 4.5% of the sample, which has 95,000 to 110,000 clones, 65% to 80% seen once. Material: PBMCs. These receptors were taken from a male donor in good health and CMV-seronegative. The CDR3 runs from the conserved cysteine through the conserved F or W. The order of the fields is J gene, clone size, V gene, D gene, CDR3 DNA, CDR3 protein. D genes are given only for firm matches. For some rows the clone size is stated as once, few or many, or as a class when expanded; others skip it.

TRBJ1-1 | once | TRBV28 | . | TGTGCCAGTACGTCGGAGGGAAGGGGAGGGACTGAAGCTTTCTTT | CASTSEGRGGTEAFF
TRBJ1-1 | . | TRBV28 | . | TGTGCCATCAGAAGTCTCCCGGGAGGGAATAACACTGAAGCTTTCTTT | CAIRSLPGGNNTEAFF
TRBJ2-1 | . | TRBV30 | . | TGTGCCTGGAGTGTACAGGATCGGTGGGGTGAGCAGTTCTTC | CAWSVQDRWGEQFF
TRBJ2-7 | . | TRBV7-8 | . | TGTGCCAGCAGCTTCTCGAGGCTACTCGAGCAGTACTTC | CASSFSRLLEQYF
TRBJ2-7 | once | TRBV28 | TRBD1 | TGTGCCAGCAGTGGCTCCTCCTCGGGACAGCCCTACGAGCAGTACTTC | CASSGSSSGQPYEQYF
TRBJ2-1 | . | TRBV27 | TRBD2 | TGTGCCACCCTAGCGGAGGCCGCACCAGCCCCCCACAATGAGCAGTTCTTC | CATLAEAAPAPHNEQFF
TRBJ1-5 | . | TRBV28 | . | TGTGCCAGCGGGAGTCAGCCCCAGCATTTT | CASGSQPQHF
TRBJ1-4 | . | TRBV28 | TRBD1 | TGTGCCAGCGGGGGGTGGACAGGGGACGAAAAACTGTTTTTT | CASGGWTGDEKLFF
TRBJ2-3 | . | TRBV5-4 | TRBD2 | TGTGCCAGCAGCTTGGGAGCGGGGCCTACGCAGTATTTT | CASSLGAGPTQYF
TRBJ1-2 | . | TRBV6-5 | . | TGTGCCAGCACCCCCTCACGGCTCCGGAGTCAGACCTTC | CASTPSRLRSQTF
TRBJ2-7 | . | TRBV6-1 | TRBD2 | TGTGCCAGCAGCTTCCTGACTAGCGGGACCTACGAGCAGTACTTC | CASSFLTSGTYEQYF
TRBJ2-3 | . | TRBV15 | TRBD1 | TGTGCCACCAGCACTGGGACAGGGTTCCCAGATACGCAGTATTTT | CATSTGTGFPDTQYF
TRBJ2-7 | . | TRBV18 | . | TGTGCCAGCTCACCACCGTCAGGGGCCTACGAGCAGTACTTC | CASSPPSGAYEQYF
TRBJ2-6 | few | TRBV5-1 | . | TGCGCCAGCGTGCAGGGGCCTGGGGCCAACGTCCTGACTTTC | CASVQGPGANVLTF
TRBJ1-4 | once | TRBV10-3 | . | TGTGCCATCAGTGACCCAACAAAGGGAGGGGATGAAAAACTGTTTTTT | CAISDPTKGGDEKLFF
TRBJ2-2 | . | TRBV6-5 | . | TGTGCCAGCAGTTACATTGTAAACAGGGACACCGGGGAGCTGTTTTTT | CASSYIVNRDTGELFF
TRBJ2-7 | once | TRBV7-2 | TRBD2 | TGTGCCAGCAGCGGGCCGGGACTAGCGGGCACCTACGAGCAGTACTTC | CASSGPGLAGTYEQYF
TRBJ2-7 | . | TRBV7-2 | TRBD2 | TGTGCCAGCAGCTTCAGCGGGAGAGCATACGAGCAGTACTTC | CASSFSGRAYEQYF
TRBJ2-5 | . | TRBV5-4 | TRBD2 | TGTGCCAGCAGCGGGGAGGGGTACCAAGAGACCCAGTACTTC | CASSGEGYQETQYF
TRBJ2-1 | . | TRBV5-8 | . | TGTGCCAGCAATATGGGGGCGAGCTCCTACAATGAGCAGTTCTTC | CASNMGASSYNEQFF
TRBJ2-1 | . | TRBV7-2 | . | TGTGCCAGCAGCCCACTGCGGAGGTACAATGAGCAGTTCTTC | CASSPLRRYNEQFF
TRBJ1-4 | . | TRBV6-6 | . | TGTGCCAGCAGTTATCCACGTCCTCGCGGACTGTTTTTT | CASSYPRPRGLFF
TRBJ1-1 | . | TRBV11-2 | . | TGTGCCAGCAGCTTAGTTCCAGGCACTGAAGCTTTCTTT | CASSLVPGTEAFF
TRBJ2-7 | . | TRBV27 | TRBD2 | TGTGCCAGCCGCCCAGGGACTAGCGGCTACGAGCAGTACTTC | CASRPGTSGYEQYF
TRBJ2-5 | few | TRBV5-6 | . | TGTGCCAGCAGCTTTACCACAGGGAAGACCCAGTACTTC | CASSFTTGKTQYF
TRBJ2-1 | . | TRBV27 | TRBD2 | TGTGCCAGCAGTTTAGCGGGGGTCAATGAGCAGTTCTTC | CASSLAGVNEQFF
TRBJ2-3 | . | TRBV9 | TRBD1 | TGTGCCAGCAGTTCTGATCCGGGACAGGGTACAGATACGCAGTATTTT | CASSSDPGQGTDTQYF
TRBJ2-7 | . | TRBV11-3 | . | TGTGCCAGCAGCTCGGACAGATCAGGCTACGAGCAGTACTTC | CASSSDRSGYEQYF
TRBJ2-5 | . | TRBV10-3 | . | TGTGCCATCAGTGAGGCGAGGGGGGGAAAAGAGACCCAGTACTTC | CAISEARGGKETQYF
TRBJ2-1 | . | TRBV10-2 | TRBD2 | TGCGCCAGCAGGGTAGCGGGTGTCGGGGATGAGCAGTTCTTC | CASRVAGVGDEQFF
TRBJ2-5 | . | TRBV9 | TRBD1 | TGTGCCAGCAGCGTAGCAGGGGGAGAGACCCAGTACTTC | CASSVAGGETQYF
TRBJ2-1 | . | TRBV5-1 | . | TGCGCCAGCAGCTTGCGCGGTCCCAATGCCTTATACAATGAGCAGTTCTTC | CASSLRGPNALYNEQFF
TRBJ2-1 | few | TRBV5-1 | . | TGCGCCAGCAGCTTGGGCGGGGAAGTCGATGAGCAGTTCTTC | CASSLGGEVDEQFF
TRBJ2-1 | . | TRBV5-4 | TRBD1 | TGTGCCAGCAGCCATGACAGGGCGCGTGAGCAGTTCTTC | CASSHDRAREQFF
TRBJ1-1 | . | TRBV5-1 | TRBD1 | TGCGCCAGCAGCTTGGGGCTGACAGGGGGCAAAGGAGCTTTCTTT | CASSLGLTGGKGAFF
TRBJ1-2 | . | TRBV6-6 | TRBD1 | TGTGCCAGCAGGGGAGGACAGGGGGTAGGAGGCTACACCTTC | CASRGGQGVGGYTF
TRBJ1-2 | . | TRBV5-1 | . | TGCGCCAGCAGCCCTGGGGGCAGAAACTATGGCTACACCTTC | CASSPGGRNYGYTF
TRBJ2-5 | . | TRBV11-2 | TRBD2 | TGTGCCAGCAGCCCTATAGCGGGAGGGCAGACCCAGTACTTC | CASSPIAGGQTQYF
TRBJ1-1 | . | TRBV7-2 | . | TGTGCCAGCAGCTTCGTACCAACGGGCACTGAAGCTTTCTTT | CASSFVPTGTEAFF
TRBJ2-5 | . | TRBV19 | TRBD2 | TGTGCCAGTAGGGATTTAGCGGGAGGGTTCCAAGAGACCCAGTACTTC | CASRDLAGGFQETQYF
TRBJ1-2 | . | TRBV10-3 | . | TGTGCCATCAGTGAGCCCTCGGACTATGGCTACACCTTC | CAISEPSDYGYTF
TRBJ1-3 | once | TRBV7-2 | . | TGTGCCAGCAGCTTAGGTGGGCAGGGGATCTCTGGAAACACCATATATTTT | CASSLGGQGISGNTIYF
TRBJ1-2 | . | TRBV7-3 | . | TGTGCCAGCAGCTTAATACCAGGGCCGAGCGCTAACTATGGCTACACCTTC | CASSLIPGPSANYGYTF
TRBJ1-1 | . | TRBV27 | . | TGTGCCAGCAGTTTAAATTCAGGGGCCACTGAAGCTTTCTTT | CASSLNSGATEAFF
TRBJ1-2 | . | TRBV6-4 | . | TGTGCCAGCAGTGGCAGCTATGGCTACACCTTC | CASSGSYGYTF
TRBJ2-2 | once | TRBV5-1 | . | TGCGCCAGCAGTGCGGGTAGCGGATACGCGAACACCGGGGAGCTGTTTTTT | CASSAGSGYANTGELFF
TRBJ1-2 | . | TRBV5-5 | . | TGTGCCAGCAGCTTGTGGGCAGGGAGGGACTATGGCTACACCTTC | CASSLWAGRDYGYTF
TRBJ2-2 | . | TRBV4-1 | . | TGCGCCAGCAGCCAACCTGGCAGGACGAACACCGGGGAGCTGTTTTTT | CASSQPGRTNTGELFF
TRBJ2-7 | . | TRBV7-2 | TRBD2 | TGTGCCAGCAGCATAACTAGCGGGAAGGGGCAGTACTTC | CASSITSGKGQYF
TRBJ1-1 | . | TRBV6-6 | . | TGTGCCAGCCAGTTAAAGGGGAAGCGAGCTTTCTTT | CASQLKGKRAFF
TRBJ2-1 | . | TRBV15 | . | TGTGCCACCAGCAGAGATAAAGGGACAAGCTCCTACAATGAGCAGTTCTTC | CATSRDKGTSSYNEQFF
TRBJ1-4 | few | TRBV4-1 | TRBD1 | TGCGCCAGCAGCCAAGTTTTGACAGGGGAAAGGGAAAAACTGTTTTTT | CASSQVLTGEREKLFF
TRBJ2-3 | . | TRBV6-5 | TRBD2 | TGTGCCAGCAAACTAGCGGGAGGGCCAGATACGCAGTATTTT | CASKLAGGPDTQYF
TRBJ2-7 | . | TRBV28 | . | TGTGCCAGCAGTATCAATTACGAGCAGTACTTC | CASSINYEQYF